This T cell receptor (beta chain) came from a study of PD-L1 blockade in urothelial cancer. Study information: The researchers analyzed blood 3 weeks (second dose) and 6 weeks after treatment start. Blood gave a median roughly 140,000 T cells.

CDR1 and CDR2 (germline): SGHTA, FQGTGA. The V gene end was trimmed by 4 bases and the J gene end by 5 bases; junction bases not matched to a gene: 9. The CDR3 is 16 residues long. PCRs were each spiked with synthetic TCR analog templates. The method was immunoSEQ multiplex PCR; TCRdb's version includes in-frame clones alone and lacks a portion of them. The data contain more than 75,000 clones, 84% of them singletons. Time point meaning: pretreatment peripheral blood. Patient sample counts ranged from 1 to 8, pretreatment and on-treatment. Here the sequenced sample was PBMCs, taken around atezolizumab (anti-PD-L1) treatment. This receptor was obtained from a man between 60 and 75 years old with urothelial cancer. The chain has TRBV7-3 and TRBJ2-2, with 8 nucleotides matching TRBD2. CDR3 loop: CASSSTGTRETGELFF. In nucleotides, the CDR3 is TGTGCCAGCAGCTCGACCGGGACTAGAGAAACCGGGGAGCTGTTTTTT. The full variable domain, in which reference TRBV7-3 and TRBJ2-2 provide the parts outside the CDR3, is GAGVSQTPSNKVTEKGKYVELRCDPISGHTALYWYRQSLGQGPEFLIYFQGTGAADDSGLPNDRFFAVRPEGSVSTLKIQRTERGDSAVYLCASSSTGTRETGELFFGEGSRLTVL.